The sample holds a few counts of the clone carrying this T cell receptor (beta chain). Its antigen is not known. The data stem from a study of beta chain features in type 1 diabetes. Overall study results and limits: Compared to healthy donors, patients appeared to have naive, central memory and Treg TCRB repertoires that were more alike.

Naive, central memory, regulatory and stem cell-like memory cells within the CD4+ compartment were sorted using CD45RO/CCR7/CD25/CD127/CD95/CD27. Germline V lookup: CDR1 SQVTM, CDR2 ANQGSEA. This CDR3 spans 14 amino acids. V lost 3 bases, J lost 2 bases, and 14 bases lay in between. TCRB transcripts that were expressed got sequenced, as all of the isolated RNA had been reverse transcribed. Naive, central memory and regulatory T cell samples averaged about 3.4 million reads. Data came from immunoSEQ multiplex PCR; TCRdb stores just in-frame clones and leaves some out. Of about 360,000 clones listed, around 12% are singletons.

Input material: naive CD4+ T cells from blood. This chain links TRBV29-1 with TRBJ2-7, with a weak D call TRBD2 (5 bases). The receptor was derived from a man younger than 35 in good health. CDR3: CSVDGVDGAYEQYF. In nucleotides, the CDR3 is TGCAGCGTTGATGGGGTGGACGGGGCCTACGAGCAGTACTTC.